The next 20 T cell receptor beta chains were all read from a single sample in a study of T cell responses to AZD1222 COVID-19 vaccine. Profiled with immunoSEQ multiplex PCR; TCRdb holds only in-frame clones, not every one. The sample holds 120,000 to 150,000 clones, around 89% seen once. The sequenced sample was peripheral blood, obtained on day 0 of AZD1222 vaccination. Receptor source: an adult in good health.

The chain has TRBV10-3 and TRBJ2-3, with TRBD1 matching 11 bases. V shed 0 bases, J shed 4 bases, and the junction held 3 bases outside the gene matches. The CDR3 length is 16 residues. Germline CDR1 reads ENHRY; CDR2 reads SYGVKD. CDR3 nucleotides: TGTGCCATCAGTGAGTCCCCGGGACAGGGGGCAGATACGCAGTATTTT. Its translation is CAISESPGQGADTQYF.

This rearrangement joins TRBV27 to TRBJ2-6, with 7 bases identical to TRBD1. The V gene end was trimmed by 5 bases and the J gene end by 5 bases; junction bases not matched to a gene: 12. Germline loops: CDR1 MNHEY, CDR2 SMNVEV (reference sequence). The CDR3 spans 17 residues. The CDR3 bases are TGTGCCAGCAGTCTCCAGTGGACAGGCAGGAGGGCCAACGTCCTGACTTTC. Its translation: CASSLQWTGRRANVLTF.

V and J are TRBV7-9 and TRBJ2-5, with a tentative D call TRBD2 (6 bases). The V gene lost 4 bases and the J gene lost 2 bases, with 14 bases spanning the gap. The CDR3 runs 15 residues. Germline lookup yields CDR1 SEHNR and CDR2 FQNEAQ (reference sequence). The CDR3 reads CASSWGRILQETQYF. DNA of the CDR3: TGTGCCAGCAGCTGGGGGAGGATCCTACAAGAGACCCAGTACTTC.

This chain joins TRBV13 and TRBJ1-1; D is ambiguous. V was cut by 4 bases and J by 4 bases, with 10 bases left in between. The CDR3 contains 13 residues. Germline lookup yields CDR1 PRHDT and CDR2 FYEKMQ (reference sequence). The CDR3 loop reads CASSSPGGTEAFF. The CDR3 DNA is TGTGCCAGCAGCTCCCCGGGAGGCACTGAAGCTTTCTTT.

This clone was observed a single time. The rearrangement uses TRBV4-2 and TRBJ2-7; the D is unclear. The ends were cut back, 4 bases at V and 2 bases at J, with 12 bases in the middle. Germline V gene lookup returns CDR1 LGHNA and CDR2 YNFKEQ. CDR3 length: 14 residues. This CDR3 reads CASSPDGRPYEQYF. CDR3 DNA sequence: TGTGCCAGCAGCCCCGACGGCAGGCCCTACGAGCAGTACTTC.

V and J are TRBV12-5 and TRBJ1-5; the D is unclear. Trimming cost V 0 bases and J 4 bases, with 7 bases left between them. CDR1 and CDR2 (germline): LGHNT, FRNRAP. CDR3 size: 14 residues. The CDR3 sequence: CASGLVQGNQPQHF. Written as DNA, the CDR3 is TGTGCTAGTGGTTTGGTACAAGGGAATCAGCCCCAGCATTTT.

V and J are TRBV28 and TRBJ1-3, with 8 bases that match TRBD1. CDR3 size: 16 residues. V trimming: 1 base; J trimming: 4 bases; junction bases outside the gene matches: 6. The germline gives CDR1 MDHEN, CDR2 SYDVKM. The chain's CDR3 is CASSLYQGARGNTIYF. The CDR3, as DNA: TGTGCCAGCAGTTTATACCAGGGGGCGCGGGGAAACACCATATATTTT.

The rearrangement uses TRBV29-1 and TRBJ2-3, with a tentative D call TRBD1 (6 bases). Germline V gene lookup returns CDR1 SQVTM and CDR2 ANQGSEA. The CDR3 is 11 amino acids. With 3 bases removed from V and 6 bases from J, the gap between germline ends came to 7 bases. The DNA for the CDR3 is TGCAGCGTTGAGGGGGCGGATACGCAGTATTTT. This gives the protein CSVEGADTQYF.

The rearrangement links TRBV15 to TRBJ2-4; no clear D. Germline values: CDR1 LNHNV, CDR2 YYDKDF (reference sequence). Trimming pared 4 bases from V and 8 bases from J, leaving 12 bases between. CDR3 length equals 13 residues. The CDR3 protein is CATSIILSHIQYF. In DNA form, the CDR3 reads TGTGCCACCAGCATTATCCTCTCTCACATTCAGTACTTC.

The chain combines TRBV27 with TRBJ2-3; perhaps D is TRBD1 or TRBD2 (5 bases each). V shed 1 base and J shed 5 bases, with 10 bases lying between them. The V gene's germline CDR1 is MNHEY and CDR2 SMNVEV (reference sequence). The CDR3 totals 14 residues. This CDR3 reads CASSLWGRKDTQYF. CDR3 coding DNA: TGTGCCAGCAGTTTATGGGGGAGAAAAGATACGCAGTATTTT.

The V call is TRBV4-3, the J call TRBJ1-6, with D possibly matching TRBD1 (5 bases). Germline values: CDR1 LGHNA, CDR2 YSLEER. CDR3 length: 16 residues. V was trimmed by 0 bases and J by 4 bases, leaving 10 bases between them. CDR3 bases: TGCGCCAGCAGCCAAGATTGGGGCCGGTATAATTCACCCCTCCACTTT. It yields the protein CASSQDWGRYNSPLHF.

The V and J genes are TRBV3-1 (or the pseudogene TRBV3-2) and TRBJ2-1; 8 nucleotides agree with TRBD1. Looked up from germline, CDR1 is LGHDT and CDR2 is YNNKEL (reference sequence). This CDR3 is 13 amino acids long. Trimming at V came to 6 bases and at J to 5 bases, leaving 3 bases not matched to a gene. CDR3 loop: CASRDREDNEQFF. The CDR3 DNA follows: TGTGCCAGCAGGGACAGGGAGGACAATGAGCAGTTCTTC.

V usage is TRBV7-9 and J usage is TRBJ1-6; possible D gene TRBD1, 5 bases. Per germline, CDR1 SEHNR and CDR2 FQNEAQ (reference sequence). The ends were cut back, 4 bases at V and 13 bases at J, with 11 bases in the middle. CDR3 length: 12 residues. CDR3: CASSSRGSPLHF. DNA for the CDR3: TGTGCCAGCAGCTCCCGGGGGTCGCCCCTCCACTTT.

The V and J genes are TRBV4-2 and TRBJ2-5; TRBD2 aligns across 11 bases. The CDR3 has 16 amino acids. V dropped 0 bases and J dropped 5; count of bases not matched to a gene: 5. Germline CDR1 is LGHNA and CDR2 is YNFKEQ. CDR3 nucleotide sequence: TGTGCCAGCAGCCAAGATGTACTAGCGGGGGTGGAGACCCAGTACTTC. This encodes CASSQDVLAGVETQYF.

The chain recombines TRBV5-1 with TRBJ1-3; D not resolved. V was shortened by 4 bases and J by 3 bases, with 8 bases between the two germline ends. Germline V gives CDR1 SGHRS, CDR2 YFSETQ. CDR3 size: 13 residues. The CDR3 sequence is CASSEGFGNTIYF. CDR3 nucleotides: TGCGCCAGCAGCGAGGGCTTTGGAAACACCATATATTTT.

The V and J genes are TRBV6-5 and TRBJ2-1; 12 bases agree with TRBD2. The CDR3 extends over 15 amino acids. From germline, CDR1 is MNHEY and CDR2 SVGAGI. V shed 4 bases and J 8 bases; nucleotides not matched to a gene: 6. CDR3 sequence: CASSLLAGGPDEQFF. CDR3 DNA sequence: TGTGCCAGCAGTTTGCTAGCGGGAGGGCCGGATGAGCAGTTCTTC.

The V and J genes are TRBV4-1 and TRBJ1-1, with D tentatively TRBD1 (6 bases). The CDR3 loop spans 19 amino acids. With 1 base removed from V and 1 base from J, the gap between germline ends came to 22 bases. The germline gives CDR1 MGHRA, CDR2 YSYEKL. The chain's CDR3 is CASSQVRSRQGKWNTEAFF. CDR3 nucleotide sequence: TGCGCCAGCAGCCAAGTAAGGTCGAGGCAGGGGAAATGGAACACTGAAGCTTTCTTT.

Here the CDR3 reads CASSIFRGDEQFF. DNA of the CDR3: TGTGCCAGTAGTATTTTCAGGGGAGATGAGCAGTTCTTC. This rearrangement joins TRBV19 to TRBJ2-1; TRBD1 might be the D (6 bases). The length of the CDR3 is 13 residues. Trimming cost V 3 bases and J 8 bases, with 11 bases left between them. Looked up from germline, CDR1 is LNHDA and CDR2 is SQIVND (reference sequence).

V usage is TRBV7-9 and J usage is TRBJ1-6; D is perhaps TRBD1 (6 bases). Germline CDR1 SEHNR, CDR2 FQNEAQ (reference sequence). CDR3 size: 15 residues. Trimming took off 5 bases at V and 8 bases at J, with 16 bases between the two ends. CDR3: CASSLQGTSDSPLHF. CDR3 sequence (DNA): TGTGCCAGCAGCCTTCAGGGGACTAGCGATTCACCCCTCCACTTT.

The chain uses TRBV4-1 and TRBJ2-1; 7 nucleotides match TRBD2. Germline trimming cut 0 bases from V and 2 bases from J; bases unmatched to any gene: 4. This CDR3 has 16 residues. Germline assignment: CDR1 MGHRA and CDR2 YSYEKL. The CDR3 DNA follows: TGCGCCAGCAGCCAAGATCCCGGGACTACCTACAATGAGCAGTTCTTC. This gives the protein CASSQDPGTTYNEQFF.